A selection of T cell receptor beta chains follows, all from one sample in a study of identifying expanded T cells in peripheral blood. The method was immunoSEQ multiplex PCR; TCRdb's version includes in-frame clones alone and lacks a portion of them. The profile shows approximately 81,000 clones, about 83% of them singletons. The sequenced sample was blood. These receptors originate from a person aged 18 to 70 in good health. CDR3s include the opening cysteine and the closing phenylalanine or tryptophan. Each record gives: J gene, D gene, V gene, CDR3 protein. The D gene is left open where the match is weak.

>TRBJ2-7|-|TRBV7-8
CASSPRSYEQYF
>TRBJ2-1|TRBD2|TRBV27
CASSPGLGSYNEQFF
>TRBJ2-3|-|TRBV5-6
CASSLVATDTQYF
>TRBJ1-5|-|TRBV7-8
CASSPLADVNQPQHF
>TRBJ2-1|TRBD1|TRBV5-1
CASSLADLGTGLNEQFF
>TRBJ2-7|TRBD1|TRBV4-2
CASSQVGQDEQYF
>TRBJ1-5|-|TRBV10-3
CAISGSNSNQPQHF
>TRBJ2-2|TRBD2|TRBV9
CASSYLAGANTGELFF
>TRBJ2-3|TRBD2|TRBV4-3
CASSQDWLAGGPDTQYF
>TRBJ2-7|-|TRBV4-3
CASSQLTGHYEQYF
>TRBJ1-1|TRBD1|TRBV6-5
CASSWKGQGDTEAFF
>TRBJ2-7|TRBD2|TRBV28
CASIQWGASGTPYEQYF
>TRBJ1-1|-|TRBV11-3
CASSRSMNTEAFF
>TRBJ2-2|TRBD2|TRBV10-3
CATRRARASGTGELFF
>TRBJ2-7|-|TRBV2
CASADLASNKDEQYF
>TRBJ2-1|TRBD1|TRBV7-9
CASSLGTGNNEQFF
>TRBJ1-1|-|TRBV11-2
CASSRRTEGTEAFF
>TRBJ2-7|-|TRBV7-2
CASSLGGASYEQYF
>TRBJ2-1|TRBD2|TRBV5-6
CASSPAGTRGDNEQFF
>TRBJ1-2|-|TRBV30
CAWSQSANYGYTF
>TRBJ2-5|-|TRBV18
CASSPIGWETQYF
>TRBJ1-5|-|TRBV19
CASRNSNQPQHF
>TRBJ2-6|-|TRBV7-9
CASSLVGAGANVLTF